This T cell receptor beta chain is from a study of cytomegalovirus exposure and HLA in healthy donors (TCRdb year 2017). Notes on the research overall: An earlier analysis of several hundred of the donors reported 250 to 350 Gb of sequence data and 117 million unique TCR beta sequences from 150 million to 200 million T cells. An early release that covered roughly 600 HLA-typed donors contained about 300 gigabases of sequencing data and around 80 million unique TCR sequences. Of the 300 to 450 genotyped donors, more than 75% were placed in the genetic ancestry cluster associated with self-reported Caucasian donors. The study was designed to test whether signatures of past pathogen exposure could be identified by cataloging public T cell receptors. Using immunosequencing, the study profiled T cell repertoires from 500 to 800 subjects and related those repertoires to cytomegalovirus serostatus. A separate validation cohort of roughly 110 different subjects was used in addition to the roughly 700-subject first cohort. High-throughput TCR immunosequencing, statistical association of individual TCRs with disease status, and machine learning were combined to predict cytomegalovirus infection status. A later analysis re-examined previously published TCR beta repertoires from 500 to 700 donors and added high-resolution HLA genotyping to investigate patterns of TCR occurrence. Rather than using new phenotypic data, the later analysis identified candidate immune exposures from TCR beta sequences and from how often those sequences occurred across donors. An earlier analysis of 587 of the donors used high-throughput TCR beta sequencing to judge whether each TCR beta V gene segment behaved as functional or pseudogenic. Donor age, sex, ethnicity and CMV serostatus were compiled together with the repertoire data. In a later genetic analysis, genome-wide SNP genotypes for about 65% of the 666 donors were used, and that subset was treated as a discovery cohort. All discovery cohort repertoires had been generated using a single sequencing platform. Both class I and class II loci were covered by HLA typing, at four-digit resolution. The number of donors typed differed by locus, with roughly 620-640 for A, B, C, DRB1 and DQB1, over 500 for DQA1, 600 to 610 for DPA1, and some 440 for DPB1. Four to six DR-DQ haplotypes were handled as single units for association and clustering, since linkage in the cohort was strong. Among about 410 genotyped donors of the cohort, an average of around 240,000 unique TCR beta nucleotide sequences was sequenced per donor, of which about 19% were non-productive. Here is what the overall study found, with its caveats: According to a later analysis, parvovirus B19, influenza, CMV and Epstein-Barr virus appeared linked to several top co-occurrence clusters. CMV serostatus was the only immune exposure information available for the cohort. In an earlier analysis of over 550 of the donors, most TCR beta V segments were observed in productive rearrangements about 90% or about 30% of the time, broadly matching IMGT annotations. According to a later analysis, TCR association rates differed among HLA loci, with DRB1 alleles showing the most associated TCRs and HLA-C alleles showing the fewest. A group of highly shared sequence variants was considered likely to be a technical artifact of the sequencing pipeline. When HLA alleles, especially DR and DQ, strongly co-occurred, TCR associations were difficult to assign to individual alleles. Because the 87-base-pair reads could not distinguish some IMGT-functional V segments, including TRBV6-2 and TRBV6-3, those segments were excluded. In a later analysis, HLA-associated TCR beta chains were found to be more clonally expanded and to have lower generation probabilities than equally common non-associated chains. Presence/absence analyses assumed roughly uniform sequencing depth across donors, an assumption that may not hold. The study gave a list of some 150 TCR beta chains associated with cytomegalovirus. The authors suggested that the approach could potentially be generalized to other disease states and immunological phenotypes. The classifier was reported to diagnose cytomegalovirus status with high specificity and sensitivity in both the original and validation cohorts. A later analysis found that most CMV-associated TCR beta chains appeared HLA-restricted, with HLA associations seemingly driven largely by CMV exposure. HLA typing was unavailable for some donors at each locus, so association tests used only the typed subset. While some public TCRs were present in many individuals, most TCR sequences turned up only very rarely across donors. A later genetic analysis reported fewer N-insertions in productive TCRs among donors in an Asian-associated ancestry cluster than the roughly 700-donor mean. Specific HLA alleles were associated with over 15,000 TCR beta sequences at a false discovery rate of 0.05 in a later analysis. Correlated functional status among segregating V segments might reflect linkage disequilibrium, but an unknown experimental factor could not be ruled out. A further reported finding was that TCR beta sequences accurately predicted the HLA-A and HLA-B alleles for most subjects in the first cohort. An association between a missense DCLRE1C variant and V-gene and J-gene trimming of TCR beta chains was found in a later genetic analysis and replicated in an independent cohort. The cohort was sequenced for TCR beta chains only, and without alpha or paired-chain data the features that could be detected were limited. Because counts were too low, some 17 rarely observed V segments, including chromosome 9 orphons, were left out of the earlier analysis of 587 of the donors. In vitro tests confirmed that a few of the cytomegalovirus-associated TCR beta chains recognize cytomegalovirus antigens.

The CDR3 sequence holds 16 residues, the cysteine and phenylalanine included. The DNA shown is the 48-base CDR3, in frame from base 1. V trim: 0 bases; J trim: 5 bases; unmatched bases: 12. CDR1 is given as SQVTM and CDR2 as ANQGSEA, both from the germline V gene. This clone has a handful of counts. What this receptor recognizes is not known. Base quality data are lacking; no much larger clone is found one base away. The cohort was made up of under 800 healthy bone marrow donors. All cohort members were sampled while nominally healthy, although unrecorded immune exposures were likely present. The donor was CMV seropositive and was included in the group of 250 to 350 seropositive cohort members. A peripheral blood sample was provided by each donor, and peripheral blood mononuclear cells were used for TCR beta sequencing. Genomic DNA was extracted from the blood cell samples with the Qiagen DNeasy Blood Extraction Kit.

Libraries came from the immunoSEQ multiplex PCR assay. A mixture of 60 forward primers for TCR Vbeta segments and 13 reverse primers for TCR Jbeta segments was used in the multiplex PCR. Amplification of the CDR3 region of rearranged TCR beta genes was performed with a multiplex PCR assay on genomic DNA. Amplified TCR beta libraries were sequenced as 87-base-pair reads on the Illumina HiSeq System. The study's own analysis went as follows. Across the 500 to 750 repertoires, a later analysis counted 75 million to 90 million unique TCR beta chains, 9.5 million to 12 million of which were shared by at least two donors. A nearest-neighbor algorithm error-corrected the raw reads and collapsed the reads into unique sequences, merging closely related sequences to remove PCR and sequencing errors. Alignment of CDR3 sequences to IMGT reference sequences was used to assign V, D and J gene segments. Each retained sequence needed at least a six-nucleotide match to both a V gene segment and a J gene segment. Rearrangements were called productive when the CDR3 lacked stop codons and stayed in frame with V and J; all others were non-productive. CDR3 was defined according to IMGT convention as the region running from the second conserved V-encoded cysteine to the conserved J-encoded phenylalanine. The earlier analysis of approximately 500 of the donors excluded sequences that lacked an unambiguous match to a single V gene segment. An earlier analysis of almost 600 of the donors classified V segments as functional when productive rearrangements were above 56.7% and as segregating when the standard deviation between donors was above 5%. A statistical classification framework was developed to diagnose cytomegalovirus status using the catalog of TCR beta chain sequences. A later analysis assigned V and J genes by comparing TCR nucleotide sequences with IMGT/GENE-DB human TR gene sequences. Using the TCRdist pipeline, a later analysis assigned CDR3 sequences along with most-parsimonious VDJ recombination scenarios. In a later analysis, each TCR beta chain was defined by its CDR3 amino acid sequence together with its V-gene family, and reads lacking a unique V-gene family were excluded. As a way to deal with suspected cross-contamination and a sequencing artifact, a later analysis dropped roughly 600 nucleotide sequences that were highly shared and had low generation probability. In a later analysis, a clonal expansion index was calculated for each public chain from normalized within-repertoire ranks of inferred template counts. A later analysis computed generation probabilities with a VDJ recombination model fitted to out-of-frame rearrangements, and checked the results against IGoR. A later analysis scored TCR-TCR, TCR-HLA and TCR-CMV co-occurrence with hypergeometric tests, applying a repertoire-size bias correction to TCR pairs. False discovery rates were estimated in a later analysis by permuting HLA or CMV assignments 20 times. In a later analysis, co-occurring TCRs were grouped using DBSCAN, and TCRdist sequence similarity was added for clustering within HLA-allele-positive subsets. Repertoires with fewer than 30,000 or more than 120,000 public chains were left out of co-occurrence clustering, as were four to six repertoires with anomalous nucleotide sharing. This immuneACCESS table, as held by TCRdb, lists in-frame sequences with V and J called but not all clones. Of the missing ones, under half trace to an unresolved V gene in checked studies; the others have no known cause. V and J calls and clone size follow that table, whereas D and trimming were derived from the DNA. Counted in this sample were roughly 120,000 clones; roughly 71% of them appeared once. The biggest ten clones account for 5.4% of the sample.

Sequencing was done on a sample of PBMCs. The rearranged segments are TRBV29-1 and TRBJ2-5; TRBD2 lines up with 7 middle nucleotides. The sequence was obtained from a woman between 65 and 79 years old in good health and CMV-seropositive. The DNA sequence is as follows: TGCAGCGTTGAAGATGGCCGGGGGGACGGGGAGGAGACCCAGTACTTC. Translated, this is CSVEDGRGDGEETQYF.